The clone carrying this T cell receptor beta chain was found many times. TCRdb passed the 5' RACE reads through MiXCR, listing each CDR3 protein once. The sample carries fewer than 30,000 distinct CDR3 sequences, 9% to 15% recorded once. This sample was included in a study of T-cell memory formation after mild COVID-19. Overall study: The study found TCR clusters largely donor specific.

Deletions cut 0 bases from V and 14 bases from J, with 15 bases between. The CDR3 covers 12 residues. Germline assignment: CDR1 GTSNPN and CDR2 SVGIG (reference sequence). The specimen was PBMCs or a T cell subset sorted from them (not recorded which). The origin of this receptor is an adult woman who had mild COVID-19 (a few samples of this study predate the infection). Cell type and time point are not known. V is TRBV30 and J is TRBJ2-3; D remains unclear. The CDR3 nucleotides are TGTGCCTGGAGTGTACAAGGGTTTGGGTCGTATTTT. It yields the protein CAWSVQGFGSYF.